This T cell receptor beta chain emerged from a study of shared clonotypes between healthy human individuals. Broader study findings: Unshared clonotypes carried lower generation probabilities than those common to all four donors. Researchers found naive subsets generally carried larger estimated richness than memory subsets.

As concerns this clone: As yet, its antigen is unknown.

For sorted subsets, 150 to 200 ng DNA per replicate equaled tens of thousands of T cell genomes. Only in-frame clones appear in the TCRdb table, and some are missing; sequencing was by immunoSEQ multiplex PCR. The profile shows about 2.4 million clones, more than 80% of them singletons. Per the germline V gene, CDR1 is LGHNA and CDR2 is YSLEER. V was clipped by 0 bases and J by 3 bases, with 19 bases between them. This CDR3 is built from 18 residues. The sample comprised naive CD4+ T cells sorted from blood. Noted subset: CD45RA+ positively selected. The gene calls are TRBV4-3 and TRBJ2-3; D tentatively fits TRBD1 or TRBD2 (5 bases each). The clonotype originates from a man younger than 35 in good health. The CDR3 reads CASSQDLQRGLPTDTQYF. For the CDR3, the DNA is TGCGCCAGCAGCCAAGACCTGCAGAGGGGCTTGCCGACAGATACGCAGTATTTT.